This T cell receptor (beta chain) was profiled in a study of CD4+ T cells in melanoma. TCRdb's table, derived via immunoSEQ multiplex PCR, lists solely in-frame clones and lacks some. The sample includes around 50,000 clones, nearly 90% of them seen just once. This CDR3 is 13 amino acids long. The ends were cut back, 5 bases at V and 6 bases at J, with 11 bases in the middle. Germline values: CDR1 LGHNA, CDR2 YSLEER. Study observations and caveats: Neoantigen-specific CD4+ T cells in melanoma reportedly had diverse differentiation states. A reported correlation linked neoantigen-specific CD4+ T cells to CD8+, macrophage and B cell function.

With respect to this clone: Antigen unknown.

The TCR originated in a human donor with melanoma. This chain links TRBV4-3 with TRBJ2-1; weak D call: TRBD2 (7 bases). Specimen: peripheral blood. The CDR3 bases are TGCGCCAGCAGCTTACGGGGGGCCAATGAGCAGTTCTTC. Translated: CASSLRGANEQFF.